This is a list of T cell receptor beta chains from one sample in a study of cytomegalovirus exposure and HLA in healthy donors. The protocol was immunoSEQ multiplex PCR, while the TCRdb copy is restricted to in-frame clones and leaves out a portion. The sample yields 110,000 to 150,000 clones, roughly nine tenths seen once. What was sequenced was PBMCs. Receptor source: a man aged 18 to 29 in good health and CMV-seronegative. The CDR3 runs from the conserved cysteine through the conserved F or W. Fields, in order: V gene, D gene, CDR3 protein. The D gene is left open where the match is weak.

V gene: TRBV4-1; D gene: NA; CDR3 protein: CASSHLQVWGTEAFF
V gene: TRBV19; D gene: NA; CDR3 protein: CASSIRDQTEAFF
V gene: TRBV30; D gene: NA; CDR3 protein: CAWSVSGAGELFF
V gene: TRBV19; D gene: NA; CDR3 protein: CASSLMGDTQETQYF
V gene: TRBV7-9; D gene: TRBD1; CDR3 protein: CASSEGAKETQYF
V gene: TRBV21-1; D gene: NA; CDR3 protein: CATGGLAGGRNEQFF
V gene: TRBV4-3; D gene: NA; CDR3 protein: CASSQDRGQKSTDTQYF
V gene: TRBV6-1; D gene: TRBD2; CDR3 protein: CAGSSGGAPDTQYF
V gene: TRBV19; D gene: NA; CDR3 protein: CASSIDHGIWELFF
V gene: TRBV5-4; D gene: NA; CDR3 protein: CASSTWDLQETQYF
V gene: TRBV29-1; D gene: NA; CDR3 protein: CSVRGREGRANYGYTF
V gene: TRBV5-1; D gene: TRBD1; CDR3 protein: CASSGRDRGYNEQFF
V gene: TRBV7-9; D gene: TRBD1; CDR3 protein: CASSSSLGTGDQPQHF
V gene: TRBV10-3; D gene: NA; CDR3 protein: CAISQGSNYGYTF
V gene: TRBV27; D gene: NA; CDR3 protein: CASSVKQGTWAFF
V gene: TRBV6-1; D gene: NA; CDR3 protein: CASSDFVQGQPQHF